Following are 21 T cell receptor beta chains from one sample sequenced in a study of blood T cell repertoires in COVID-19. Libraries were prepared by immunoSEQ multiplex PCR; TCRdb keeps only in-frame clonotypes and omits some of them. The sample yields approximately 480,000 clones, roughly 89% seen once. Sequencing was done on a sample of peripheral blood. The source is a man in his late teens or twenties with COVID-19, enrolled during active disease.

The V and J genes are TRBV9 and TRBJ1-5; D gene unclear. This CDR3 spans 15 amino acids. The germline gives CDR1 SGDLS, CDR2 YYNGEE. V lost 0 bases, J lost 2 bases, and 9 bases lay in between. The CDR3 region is CASSVAGGGNQPQHF. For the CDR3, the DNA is TGTGCCAGCAGCGTAGCAGGCGGGGGCAATCAGCCCCAGCATTTT.

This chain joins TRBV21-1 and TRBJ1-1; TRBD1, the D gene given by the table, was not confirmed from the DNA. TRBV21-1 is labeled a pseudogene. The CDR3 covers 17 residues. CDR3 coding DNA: TGTGCCAGCAGCAGAGAGAGAAACAGGGGTGAGAACACTGAAGCTTTCTTT. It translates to CASSRERNRGENTEAFF.

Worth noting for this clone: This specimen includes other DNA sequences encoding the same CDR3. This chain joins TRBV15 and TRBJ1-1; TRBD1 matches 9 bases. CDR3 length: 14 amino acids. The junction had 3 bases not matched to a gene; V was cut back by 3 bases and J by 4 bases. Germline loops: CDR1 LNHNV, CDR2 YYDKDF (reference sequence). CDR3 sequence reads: CATSREGQGTEAFF. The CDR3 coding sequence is TGTGCCACCAGCAGGGAGGGACAGGGCACTGAAGCTTTCTTT.

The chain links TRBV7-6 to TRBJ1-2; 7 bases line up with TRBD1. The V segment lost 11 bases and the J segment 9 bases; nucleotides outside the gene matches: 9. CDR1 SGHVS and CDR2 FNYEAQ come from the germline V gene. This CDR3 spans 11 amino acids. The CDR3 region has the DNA TGTGCCGGCCGGGACAGCTTTCGCTACACCTTC. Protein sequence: CAGRDSFRYTF.

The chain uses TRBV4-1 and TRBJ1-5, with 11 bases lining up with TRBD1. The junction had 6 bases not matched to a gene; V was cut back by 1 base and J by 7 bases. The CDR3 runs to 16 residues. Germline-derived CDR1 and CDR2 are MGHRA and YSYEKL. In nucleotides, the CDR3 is TGCGCCAGCAGCCAAGTTGGACAGGGGGCAGGACAGCCCCAGCATTTT. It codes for CASSQVGQGAGQPQHF.

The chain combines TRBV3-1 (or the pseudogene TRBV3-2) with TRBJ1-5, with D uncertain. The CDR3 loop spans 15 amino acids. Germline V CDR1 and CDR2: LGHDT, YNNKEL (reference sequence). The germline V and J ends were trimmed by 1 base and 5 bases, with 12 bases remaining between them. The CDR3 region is CASSQGTEDYQPQHF. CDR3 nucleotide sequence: TGTGCCAGCAGCCAAGGGACGGAGGATTATCAGCCCCAGCATTTT.

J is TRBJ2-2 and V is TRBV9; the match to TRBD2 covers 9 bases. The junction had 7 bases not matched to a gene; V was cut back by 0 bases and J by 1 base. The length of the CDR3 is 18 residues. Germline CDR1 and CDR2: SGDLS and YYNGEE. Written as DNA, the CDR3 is TGTGCCAGCAGCGTAGGTGGCGGGAGGGCCGTGAACACCGGGGAGCTGTTTTTT. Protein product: CASSVGGGRAVNTGELFF. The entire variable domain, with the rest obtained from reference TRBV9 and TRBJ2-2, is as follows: DSGVTQTPKHLITATGQRVTLRCSPRSGDLSVYWYQQSLDQGLQFLIQYYNGEERAKGNILERFSAQQFPDLHSELNLSSLELGDSALYFCASSVGGGRAVNTGELFFGEGSRLTVL.

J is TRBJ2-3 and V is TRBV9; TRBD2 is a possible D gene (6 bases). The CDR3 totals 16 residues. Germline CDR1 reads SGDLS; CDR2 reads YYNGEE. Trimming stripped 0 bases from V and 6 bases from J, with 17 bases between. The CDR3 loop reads CASSVEDYTLTDTQYF. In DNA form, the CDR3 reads TGTGCCAGCAGCGTAGAGGACTATACTCTCACGGATACGCAGTATTTT.

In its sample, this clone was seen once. The CDR3 loop reads CASSFYYFRSNEKLFF. For the CDR3, the DNA is TGTGCCAGCAGCTTTTATTATTTCCGGTCTAATGAAAAACTGTTTTTT. This chain connects TRBV5-5 to TRBJ1-4; the D is unclear. The CDR3 spans 16 residues. The V end lost 2 bases, the J end lost 3 bases, and 14 bases lay between the germline ends. CDR1 is SGHKS, CDR2 YYEKEE, per germline (reference sequence). The complete variable domain, with remaining parts taken from reference TRBV5-5 and TRBJ1-4, reads DAGVTQSPTHLIKTRGQQVTLRCSPISGHKSVSWYQQVLGQGPQFIFQYYEKEERGRGNFPDRFSARQFPNYSSELNVNALLLGDSALYLCASSFYYFRSNEKLFFGSGTQLSVL.

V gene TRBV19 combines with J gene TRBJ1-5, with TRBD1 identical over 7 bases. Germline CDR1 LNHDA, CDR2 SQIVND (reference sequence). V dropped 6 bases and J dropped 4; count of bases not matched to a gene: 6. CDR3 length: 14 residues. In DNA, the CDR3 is TGTGCCAGTAGGCTGACAGGGAGGAATCAGCCCCAGCATTTT. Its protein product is CASRLTGRNQPQHF.

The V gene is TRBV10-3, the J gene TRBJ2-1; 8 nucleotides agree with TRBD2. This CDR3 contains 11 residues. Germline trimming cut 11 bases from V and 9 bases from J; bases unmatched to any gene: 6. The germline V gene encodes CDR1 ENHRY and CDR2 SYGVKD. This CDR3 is CASGGASEQFF. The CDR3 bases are TGTGCCTCCGGGGGGGCGAGTGAGCAGTTCTTC.

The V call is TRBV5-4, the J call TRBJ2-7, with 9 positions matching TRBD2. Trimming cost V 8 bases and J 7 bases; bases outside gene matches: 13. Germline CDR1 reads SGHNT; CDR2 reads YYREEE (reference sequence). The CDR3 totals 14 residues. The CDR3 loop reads CASDRAGGAGEQYF. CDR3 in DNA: TGTGCCAGTGACCGCGCGGGAGGGGCTGGGGAGCAGTACTTC.

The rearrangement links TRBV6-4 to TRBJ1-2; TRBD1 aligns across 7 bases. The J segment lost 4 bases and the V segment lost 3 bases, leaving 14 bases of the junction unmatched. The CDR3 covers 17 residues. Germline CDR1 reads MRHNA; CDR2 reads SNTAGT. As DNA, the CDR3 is TGTGCCAGCAGTGAGCCATACCGGGACAGAAGAAGCTATGGCTACACCTTC. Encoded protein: CASSEPYRDRRSYGYTF.

The CDR3, as DNA: TGTGCCTGGAGCACAGGGGAATATAGCAATCAGCCCCAGCATTTT. It specifies CAWSTGEYSNQPQHF. The chain carries TRBV30 and TRBJ1-5, with TRBD1 matching 7 bases. The germline gives CDR1 GTSNPN, CDR2 SVGIG (reference sequence). There are 15 residues in the CDR3. V lost 3 bases to trimming and J lost 0 bases; unmatched junction nucleotides: 5.

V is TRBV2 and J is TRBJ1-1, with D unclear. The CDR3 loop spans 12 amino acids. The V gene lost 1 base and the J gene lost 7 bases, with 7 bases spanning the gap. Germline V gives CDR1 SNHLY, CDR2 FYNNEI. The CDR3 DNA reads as TGTGCCAGCAGTGAAGGCGGGATTGAAGCTTTCTTT. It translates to CASSEGGIEAFF.

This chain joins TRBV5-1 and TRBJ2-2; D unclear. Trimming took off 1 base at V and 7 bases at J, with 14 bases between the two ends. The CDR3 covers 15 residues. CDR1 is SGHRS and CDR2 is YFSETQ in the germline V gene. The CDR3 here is CASSLLSGGIGELFF. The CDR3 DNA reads TGCGCCAGCAGCTTGCTCTCAGGTGGTATCGGGGAGCTGTTTTTT.

CDR3 nucleotides: TGTGCCAGCAGCGTAGATGGTAGCAATAACTACGAGCAGTACTTC. It codes for CASSVDGSNNYEQYF. The chain employs TRBV9 and TRBJ2-7, with D unresolved. Germline loops: CDR1 SGDLS, CDR2 YYNGEE. This CDR3 is 15 amino acids long. V was pared by 0 bases and J by 3 bases, with 13 bases between.

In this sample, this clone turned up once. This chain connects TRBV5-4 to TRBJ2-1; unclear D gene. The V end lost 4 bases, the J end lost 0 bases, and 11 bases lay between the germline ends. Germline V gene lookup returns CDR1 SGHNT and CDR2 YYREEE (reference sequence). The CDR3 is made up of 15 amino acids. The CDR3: CASSGSLGSYNEQFF. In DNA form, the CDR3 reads TGTGCCAGCAGCGGGTCCCTAGGCTCCTACAATGAGCAGTTCTTC.

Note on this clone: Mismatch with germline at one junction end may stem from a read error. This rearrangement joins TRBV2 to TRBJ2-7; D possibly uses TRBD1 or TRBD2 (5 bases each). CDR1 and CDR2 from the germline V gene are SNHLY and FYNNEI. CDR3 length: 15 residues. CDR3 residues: CASREGLGRSYEQYF. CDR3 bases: TGTGCCAGCAGAGAAGGACTGGGGCGCTCCTACGAGCAGTACTTC.

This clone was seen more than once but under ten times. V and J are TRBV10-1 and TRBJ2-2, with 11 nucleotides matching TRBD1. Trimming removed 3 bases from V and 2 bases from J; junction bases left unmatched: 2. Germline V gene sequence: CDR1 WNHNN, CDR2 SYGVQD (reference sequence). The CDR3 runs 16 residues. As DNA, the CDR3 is TGCGCCAGCAGTGATTGGACAGGGGGCAACACCGGGGAGCTGTTTTTT. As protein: CASSDWTGGNTGELFF.

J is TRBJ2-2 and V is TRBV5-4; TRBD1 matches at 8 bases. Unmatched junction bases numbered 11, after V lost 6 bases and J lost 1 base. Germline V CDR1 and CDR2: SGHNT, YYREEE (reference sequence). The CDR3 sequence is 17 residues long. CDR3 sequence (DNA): TGTGCCAGCAACTTCAAGCCTGGGACAGGGAACACCGGGGAGCTGTTTTTT. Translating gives CASNFKPGTGNTGELFF.